A selection of T cell receptor beta chains follows, all from one sample in a study of blood T cell repertoires in COVID-19. Produced via immunoSEQ multiplex PCR; TCRdb's table is partial and in-frame only. The table has approximately 27,000 clones, around 87% seen once. The sequencing sample was made of peripheral blood. The receptors here all came from a man aged 60-69 years with acute or convalescent COVID-19. CDR3s include the opening cysteine and the closing phenylalanine or tryptophan. Each record gives: CDR3 protein, V gene, clone size, D gene, J gene. A D gene is named only where the DNA matches it firmly. Size is stated for part of the rows, as once, few or many counts, or as a class when the clone is expanded.

CASSSGTGDTDTQYF | TRBV7-3 | once | TRBD1 | TRBJ2-3
CASSNSVLPIREQFF | TRBV19 | NA | NA | TRBJ2-1
CASSSGGTVNYGYTF | TRBV27 | NA | TRBD1 | TRBJ1-2
CASSLHRSEQYF | TRBV7-8 | NA | NA | TRBJ2-7
CASSLTSNNEQFF | TRBV12-3/TRBV12-4 | once | NA | TRBJ2-1
CASSQQGKNQPQHF | TRBV27 | NA | TRBD1 | TRBJ1-5
CASSLDQGMPQHF | TRBV5-1 | NA | NA | TRBJ1-5
CASSPGLAGGNEQFF | TRBV7-7 | NA | TRBD2 | TRBJ2-1
CASSSLGTVGSHDEQFF | TRBV11-2 | NA | TRBD1 | TRBJ2-1
CASSLSGTVAYNEQFF | TRBV5-1 | NA | TRBD2 | TRBJ2-1
CASSPYRVSYNEQFF | TRBV9 | NA | NA | TRBJ2-1
CASSSGGSPLHF | TRBV27 | NA | NA | TRBJ1-6
CASRIASGTYEQYF | TRBV7-2 | NA | TRBD2 | TRBJ2-7